This T cell receptor beta chain originates from a study of blood T cell repertoires in COVID-19. Study at large: Spain, Italy and the United States supplied samples that represented acute and convalescent COVID-19. The cDNA or gDNA used as material had been derived from T cells, B-cell-depleted T cells, or PBMCs.

The CDR3 extends over 13 amino acids. Trimming stripped 2 bases from V and 0 bases from J, with 2 bases between. Per germline, CDR1 MNHNS and CDR2 SASEGT. In regard to this clone: A single base separates this from a much larger clone, so it may be a read error.

Source study methods: Amplifying reference gene primers gave estimates of nucleated cell counts. TCRdb keeps only in-frame clones here, not all; method: immunoSEQ multiplex PCR. V, J and clone size are those of that table, while D and trimming were read from the DNA. The profile covers hundreds of thousands of clones, with just under 85% appearing a single time and 1.9% taken by the ten largest. The rearrangement links TRBV6-1 to TRBJ1-5, with unresolved D. The sample comprised peripheral blood. The TCR comes from a woman at least 80 years old with acute or convalescent COVID-19. The CDR3 reads CASSERSNQPQHF. As DNA, the CDR3 is TGTGCCAGCAGTGAACGTAGCAATCAGCCCCAGCATTTT.